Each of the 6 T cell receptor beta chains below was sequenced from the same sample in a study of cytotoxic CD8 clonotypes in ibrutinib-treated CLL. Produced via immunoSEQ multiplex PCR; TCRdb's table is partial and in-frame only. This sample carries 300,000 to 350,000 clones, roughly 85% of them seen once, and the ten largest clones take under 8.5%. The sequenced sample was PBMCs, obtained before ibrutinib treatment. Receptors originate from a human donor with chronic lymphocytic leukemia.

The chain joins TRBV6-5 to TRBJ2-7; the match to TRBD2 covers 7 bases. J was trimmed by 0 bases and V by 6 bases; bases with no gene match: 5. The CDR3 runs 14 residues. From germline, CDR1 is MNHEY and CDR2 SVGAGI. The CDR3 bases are TGTGCCAGCAGAATAGCGGGCAACTCCTACGAGCAGTACTTC. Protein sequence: CASRIAGNSYEQYF.

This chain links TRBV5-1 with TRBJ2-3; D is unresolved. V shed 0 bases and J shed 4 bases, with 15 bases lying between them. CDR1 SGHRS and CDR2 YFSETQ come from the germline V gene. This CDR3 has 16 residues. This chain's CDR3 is CASSLVQAPGSDTQYF. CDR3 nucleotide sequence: TGCGCCAGCAGCTTGGTGCAGGCCCCTGGTTCAGATACGCAGTATTTT.

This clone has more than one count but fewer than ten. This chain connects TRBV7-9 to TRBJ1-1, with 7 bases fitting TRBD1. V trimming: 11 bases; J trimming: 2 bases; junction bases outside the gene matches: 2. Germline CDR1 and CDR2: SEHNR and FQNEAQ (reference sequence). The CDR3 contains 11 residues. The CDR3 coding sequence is TGTGCCGACAGGGTTAACACTGAAGCTTTCTTT. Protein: CADRVNTEAFF.

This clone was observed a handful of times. The CDR3 region is CASSLERREKLFF. The CDR3 region has the DNA TGTGCCAGCAGCTTGGAAAGGCGTGAAAAACTGTTTTTT. J is TRBJ1-4 and V is TRBV5-4; no clear D gene. Germline-derived CDR1 and CDR2 are SGHNT and YYREEE (reference sequence). Trimming took off 0 bases at V and 7 bases at J, with 7 bases between the two ends. CDR3 size: 13 residues.

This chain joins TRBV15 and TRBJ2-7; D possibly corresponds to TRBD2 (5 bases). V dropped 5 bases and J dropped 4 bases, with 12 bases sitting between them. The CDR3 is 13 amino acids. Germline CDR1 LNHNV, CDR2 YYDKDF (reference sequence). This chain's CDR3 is CATSPADMYEQYF. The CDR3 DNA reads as TGTGCCACCAGCCCAGCGGATATGTACGAGCAGTACTTC.

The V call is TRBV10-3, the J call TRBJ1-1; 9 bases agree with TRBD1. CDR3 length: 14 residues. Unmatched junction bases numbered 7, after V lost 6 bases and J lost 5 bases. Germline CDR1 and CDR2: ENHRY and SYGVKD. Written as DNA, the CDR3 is TGTGCCATCAGGGGGACAGGGCTGGGGACTGAAGCTTTCTTT. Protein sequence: CAIRGTGLGTEAFF.